Listed below are T cell receptor beta chains from one sample, sequenced in a study of CD8 T cells in Susac syndrome. TCRdb processed the immunoSEQ multiplex PCR reads anew with MiXCR; each CDR3 protein has one entry. The top ten clones hold more than 0.11% of a sample with about 140,000 distinct CDR3 sequences, 95% of them seen once. Specimen: CD4+ T cells from PBMCs. These receptor sequences come from a human donor with Susac syndrome. CDR3s include the opening cysteine and the closing phenylalanine or tryptophan. The D gene is left open where the match is weak. Size tells how often a clone was seen (once, few, many) or the class of an expanded clone, and some rows leave it out.

- | TRBJ2-4 | few | 11 | TRBV7-3 | TGTGCCAGCAGCTTACTAAACATTCAGTACTTC | CASSLLNIQYF
- | TRBJ2-7 | - | 13 | TRBV12-3/TRBV12-4 | TGTGCCAGCAGTTTAGGACAGGATTACGAGCAGTACTTC | CASSLGQDYEQYF
- | TRBJ2-2 | - | 14 | TRBV29-1 | TGCAGCGTTGAGGTGGGGCCCGGCACCGGGGAGCTGTTTTTT | CSVEVGPGTGELFF
- | TRBJ1-1 | - | 13 | TRBV15 | TGTGCCACCAGCAACCCCAGAACCACTGAAGCCTTTTTT | CATSNPRTTEAFF
TRBD2 | TRBJ2-1 | - | 17 | TRBV7-9 | TGTGCCAGCAGCCATGGGGGGGGACCTTCTACCTACAATGAGCAGTTCTTC | CASSHGGGPSTYNEQFF
- | TRBJ2-7 | - | 13 | TRBV3-1 | TGTGCCAGCAGCCAAGAACTGAGGGGGGCACCATACTTC | CASSQELRGAPYF
TRBD1 | TRBJ1-2 | - | 14 | TRBV2 | TGTGCCAGCAGTGAATGGACAGGGAGCTATGGCTACACCTTC | CASSEWTGSYGYTF
- | TRBJ2-2 | - | 12 | TRBV29-1 | TGCAGCGTTTCCTTTAACACCGGGGAGCTGTTTTTT | CSVSFNTGELFF
TRBD2 | TRBJ2-1 | - | 17 | TRBV9 | TGTGCCAGCAGCGTAGGCGCGGGGGGCCCTACCTACAATGAGCAGTTCTTC | CASSVGAGGPTYNEQFF
TRBD2 | TRBJ2-3 | - | 13 | TRBV5-6 | TGTGCCAGCAGCCGGGGGGGCCTAGATACGCAGTATTTT | CASSRGGLDTQYF
- | TRBJ1-5 | - | 11 | TRBV6-1 | TGTGCCAGCCTGGGGACTCAGCCCCAGCATTTT | CASLGTQPQHF
- | TRBJ1-1 | - | 14 | TRBV28 | TGTGCCAGCAGTTTGTTTCAGGGTATGAGTGAAGCTTTCTTT | CASSLFQGMSEAFF
- | TRBJ2-2 | once | 14 | TRBV7-9 | TGTGCCAGCAGGCCGGGAACCAACACCGGGGAGCTGTTTTTT | CASRPGTNTGELFF
TRBD1 | TRBJ1-1 | - | 12 | TRBV10-3 | TGTGCCATCAGTGACGGGACAGCTGAAGCTTTCTTT | CAISDGTAEAFF
- | TRBJ1-2 | - | 12 | TRBV18 | TGTGCCAGCTCACCACGGGGGTATGGCTACACCTTC | CASSPRGYGYTF
TRBD1 | TRBJ1-2 | once | 15 | TRBV5-6 | TGTGCCAGCAGTCCGGGACAGGTGGTGGCGGCGGGCTACACCTTC | CASSPGQVVAAGYTF
TRBD1 | TRBJ1-5 | - | 15 | TRBV15 | TGTGCCACCAGCCCAGCAAGAGGGGGCAGCCAGCCCCAGCATTTT | CATSPARGGSQPQHF
- | TRBJ1-1 | - | 15 | TRBV27 | TGTGCCAGCAGTTTCCCCGGGGGGCTCGACACTGAAGCTTTCTTT | CASSFPGGLDTEAFF
TRBD1 | TRBJ2-2 | once | 16 | TRBV7-9 | TGTGCCAGCACCAGGGACAGAGTAACGAACACCGGGGAGCTGTTTTTT | CASTRDRVTNTGELFF
- | TRBJ1-1 | once | 16 | TRBV21-1 | TGTGCCAGCAGCGTTGGACAGGGGAGGGCGAACACTGAAGCTTTCTTT | CASSVGQGRANTEAFF
TRBD1 | TRBJ2-5 | - | 15 | TRBV20-1 | TGCAGTGCTAGAGGGACAGGGGAGATGAGGGAGACCCAGTACTTC | CSARGTGEMRETQYF
- | TRBJ1-2 | - | 13 | TRBV4-3 | TGCGCCAGCAGCCAAGCAGGGTACTATGGCTACACCTTC | CASSQAGYYGYTF
TRBD1 | TRBJ1-2 | - | 17 | TRBV4-1 | TGCGCCAGCAGCCAAGCCCCTTTGGGGACAGGTGGTATGGGCTACACCTTC | CASSQAPLGTGGMGYTF
TRBD1 | TRBJ2-1 | - | 14 | TRBV30 | TGTGCCTGGGACCCCAGGGGCAGGGGGAATGAGCAGTTCTTC | CAWDPRGRGNEQFF
TRBD1 | TRBJ2-5 | - | 13 | TRBV30 | TGTGCCTGGACCAGGGGGCGTGAAGAGACCCAGTACTTC | CAWTRGREETQYF
TRBD2 | TRBJ2-1 | - | 19 | TRBV7-9 | TGTGCCAGCAGCCCCGAGAAACGGACTAGCGGGAGATCCTACAATGAGCAGTTCTTC | CASSPEKRTSGRSYNEQFF
TRBD1 | TRBJ2-7 | - | 14 | TRBV20-1 | TGCAGTGCTAGAGATCCGGACAGGGTCTACGAGCAGTACTTC | CSARDPDRVYEQYF
- | TRBJ1-1 | - | 13 | TRBV7-7 | TGTGCTAGCAGCAAACGGGTGAACACTGAAGCTTTCTTT | CASSKRVNTEAFF
- | TRBJ2-7 | - | 12 | TRBV29-1 | TGCAGCGTTGAGTTAGGTCCCTACGAGCAGTACTTC | CSVELGPYEQYF
TRBD1 | TRBJ2-7 | - | 15 | TRBV5-1 | TGCGCCAGCAGCCAAGCCGGGACAGCTGCCTACGAGCAGTACTTC | CASSQAGTAAYEQYF
- | TRBJ1-1 | - | 12 | TRBV7-9 | TGTGCCAGCAGCTTAGCAGGGCAAGAAGCTTTCTTT | CASSLAGQEAFF
TRBD2 | TRBJ2-7 | - | 13 | TRBV15 | TGTGCCACCAGCAGACTAGCGGGGTACGAGCAGTACTTC | CATSRLAGYEQYF
- | TRBJ2-2 | - | 16 | TRBV19 | TGTGCCAGTAGTATAGGGGGCAGGGTCGGCACCGGGGAGCTGTTTTTT | CASSIGGRVGTGELFF
- | TRBJ2-7 | - | 14 | TRBV5-1 | TGCGCCAGCAGCTCCCTAGCGTCAAGATACGAGCAGTACTTC | CASSSLASRYEQYF
TRBD1 | TRBJ1-1 | - | 17 | TRBV4-2 | TGTGCCAGCAGCCAAGATGGGCCGGGACAGGGGTTCACTGAAGCTTTCTTT | CASSQDGPGQGFTEAFF
- | TRBJ2-1 | - | 14 | TRBV7-2 | TGTGCCAGCAGCCCCGGACTGATTTACAATGAGCAGTTCTTC | CASSPGLIYNEQFF
- | TRBJ1-5 | - | 14 | TRBV19 | TGTGCCAGTACCGACGACGGGACGAATCAGCCCCAGCATTTT | CASTDDGTNQPQHF
- | TRBJ2-3 | - | 14 | TRBV20-1 | TGCAGTGCTAGAGAAGGGGGTCACACAGATACGCAGTATTTT | CSAREGGHTDTQYF
- | TRBJ2-6 | - | 16 | TRBV20-1 | TGCAGTGCTAGTCTCCAGGGAGGCTCTGGGGCCAACGTCCTGACTTTC | CSASLQGGSGANVLTF
- | TRBJ2-4 | - | 12 | TRBV30 | TGTGCCTGGGGAGGGGTTTCAAACATTCAGTACTTC | CAWGGVSNIQYF
- | TRBJ1-2 | - | 14 | TRBV12-3/TRBV12-4 | TGTGCCAGCAGTTTAGTCGACTTCGACTATGGCTACACCTTC | CASSLVDFDYGYTF
TRBD2 | TRBJ2-7 | - | 16 | TRBV15 | TGTGCCACTAGCTTCTCCGTCGGGACTAGCCTTGGAGAGCAGTACTTC | CATSFSVGTSLGEQYF
TRBD1 | TRBJ1-2 | - | 15 | TRBV6-5 | TGTGCCAGCAGGGAACAGGGGTCTTTGGGGTATGGCTACACCTTC | CASREQGSLGYGYTF
TRBD1 | TRBJ1-1 | - | 16 | TRBV6-1 | TGTGCCAGCAGCTCAACGAGGGGGCGTGGGGCCACTGAAGCTTTCTTT | CASSSTRGRGATEAFF
- | TRBJ2-2 | - | 16 | TRBV7-9 | TGTGCCAGCAGCGCTGCCCGGGCCGTAGGCACCGGGGAGCTGTTTTTT | CASSAARAVGTGELFF
- | TRBJ2-4 | - | 14 | TRBV20-1 | TGCAGTGCTAGCGGGGTCTTAGCCAAAAACATTCAGTACTTC | CSASGVLAKNIQYF